Listed below are T cell receptor beta chains from one sample, sequenced in a study of blood T cell repertoires in COVID-19. The repertoire was sequenced with immunoSEQ multiplex PCR; TCRdb's copy has only in-frame clones and lacks some. This table has over 100,000 clones, more than 85% appearing once. Sequencing was done on a sample of peripheral blood. The receptors derive from a human donor in a cohort sampled during active COVID-19. Both conserved end residues are trimmed from each CDR3. Fields, in order: J gene, V gene, D gene, CDR3 protein. D genes are given only for firm matches.

TRBJ2-1,TRBV30,.,AWSPGRYNEQF
TRBJ2-7,TRBV30,.,AWSVLPYEQY
TRBJ2-5,TRBV3-1/TRBV3-2,TRBD2,ASSQGPSGGVETQY
TRBJ1-2,TRBV6-1,.,ASSESSGRRLYGYT
TRBJ2-7,TRBV12-1,.,ASNPHSGSRRYEQY
TRBJ2-1,TRBV7-3,.,ASSLRRQQYNEQF
TRBJ2-1,TRBV27,TRBD1,ASSLLEGQGANEQF
TRBJ2-5,TRBV7-2,TRBD2,ASSLGAGNPETQY
TRBJ2-7,TRBV19,TRBD2,ASSRERGFYEQY
TRBJ2-3,TRBV5-8,TRBD2,ASSWGLAGEFNTQY
TRBJ2-5,TRBV28,.,ASRSSDQETQY
TRBJ2-3,TRBV3-1/TRBV3-2,TRBD2,ASSQPTSSGPASTDTQY
TRBJ2-1,TRBV30,TRBD2,AWRDELAGGNEQF
TRBJ2-2,TRBV19,.,ASSRRGTGELF
TRBJ2-1,TRBV20-1,.,SASLPWAYNEQF
TRBJ2-7,TRBV4-3,.,ASSQDFSGYSYEQY
TRBJ2-5,TRBV4-3,TRBD2,ASSRYGASGSAETQY
TRBJ2-7,TRBV10-1,.,ASSVEQY
TRBJ2-2,TRBV11-2,TRBD1,ASSFPRGGAGGTGELF
TRBJ1-1,TRBV18,.,ASSPLHRDTEAF
TRBJ2-3,TRBV7-9,TRBD2,ASSLELAEDRTDTQY
TRBJ1-1,TRBV6-5,TRBD1,ASRRGPNTEAF
TRBJ2-7,TRBV5-6,TRBD1,ASSRYGQGAGPHR
TRBJ1-1,TRBV27,.,ASSLWEGAEAF
TRBJ2-7,TRBV6-5,.,ASSLATASYEQY
TRBJ1-6,TRBV4-1,TRBD1,ASSQTGGLIGSYNSPLH
TRBJ2-7,TRBV7-8,.,ASTTWGAADEQY